This is a list of T cell receptor beta chains from one sample in a study of persistence of HIV-infected CD4 T cells. Profiling relied on immunoSEQ multiplex PCR, and the TCRdb table lists in-frame clones only, not all of them. The sample includes roughly 32,000 clones, 75% to 85% of them seen just once. Their cognate antigens are unknown. The sequencing here drew on CD4+ T cells sorted from PBMCs after approximately 20-hour stimulation, taken from a patient who received antiretroviral therapy. These receptors came from an adult woman with HIV who was CMV-seropositive. Each CDR3 is given with its conserved first and last residue. Some rows have no size entry. The others give once, few or many, or a class for an expanded clone.

CASSLRGGIEKLFF . TRBJ1-4 TRBV5-1
CASSLGENQPQHF once TRBJ1-5 TRBV12-3/TRBV12-4
CASNRGTTYEQYF . TRBJ2-7 TRBV19
CSVVGSITAAQRHYNEQFF . TRBJ2-1 TRBV29-1
CSVEVPPGAQYF . TRBJ2-5 TRBV29-1
CASSYGQGTTDTQYF . TRBJ2-3 TRBV5-1
CASSLVNTEAFF . TRBJ1-1 TRBV7-9
CASSLRGGYTF . TRBJ1-2 TRBV12-3/TRBV12-4
CASRDGTSGRGTDTQYF . TRBJ2-3 TRBV2
CASGSGNSPLHF few TRBJ1-6 TRBV10-1
CASSLASSLLYEQYF . TRBJ2-7 TRBV7-2
CASSFRTASPSYSGNTIYF . TRBJ1-3 TRBV7-6
CASSARPSTDTQYF . TRBJ2-3 TRBV19
CASSVGGTRFYEQYF . TRBJ2-7 TRBV9
CASSVGLSTGTTYEQYF . TRBJ2-7 TRBV9
CASSLRETGTYNEQFF . TRBJ2-1 TRBV14
CASSQDSGGYTEAFF . TRBJ1-1 TRBV4-1
CAWSSHSGGASHTQYF . TRBJ2-3 TRBV30
CATSIGPQVSNQPQHF . TRBJ1-5 TRBV15
CASTPSPGQPQHF . TRBJ1-5 TRBV19
CASSPRTGKTSGANVLTF . TRBJ2-6 TRBV28
CATSVSGSYEQYF once TRBJ2-7 TRBV24-1
CASSSWGQGNYGYTF . TRBJ1-2 TRBV5-8
CASSALTGLKTEAFF few TRBJ1-1 TRBV5-1
CASSRQGNSPLHF . TRBJ1-6 TRBV4-3
CATHPTPGTGIYNEQFF . TRBJ2-1 TRBV2
CASSLRWTGRAGGQGETQYF . TRBJ2-5 TRBV28
CASSYSPGQTYEQYF . TRBJ2-7 TRBV6-7
CASSPELAGGPDTQYF . TRBJ2-3 TRBV10-1
CASSYGSHGDTQYF . TRBJ2-3 TRBV27
CASSPGQPNNEQFF . TRBJ2-1 TRBV5-1
CASSQNVDNSPLHF . TRBJ1-6 TRBV3-1/TRBV3-2
CASSAQTGGTEAFF medium-sized TRBJ1-1 TRBV9
CASSSQIREQYF . TRBJ2-7 TRBV5-6
CASSPVGGTEAFF once TRBJ1-1 TRBV18
CASSVVAGAGSYNEQFF once TRBJ2-1 TRBV9
CASSSYLQGVNTEAFF . TRBJ1-1 TRBV6-5
CASSLGPSGANVLTF . TRBJ2-6 TRBV6-5
CARGGVGDTEAFF . TRBJ1-1 TRBV2
CASSQEGRGRNYGYTF . TRBJ1-2 TRBV4-3
CASSYSRGGTGNIQYF . TRBJ2-4 TRBV6-2/TRBV6-3
CASGTEYSYEQYF . TRBJ2-7 TRBV2